The sequence of this TCR beta chain was determined in a study of CD8 T cells in Susac syndrome (dated 2019 in TCRdb). Study-wide context: Repertoire sequencing was used to test whether CD8+ T cell activation and differentiation in Susac syndrome was antigen driven. CD8+ T cell repertoire clonality was compared between some 12 healthy donors, some 14 Susac syndrome patients and 15 multiple sclerosis patients. Overall study outcomes, separate from this receptor: The TCR sequencing and HLA analysis was acknowledged to have included a relatively small number of individuals.

Note on this clonotype: It has no known antigen specificity. It has no much larger one-base neighbor in the sample; base qualities were not kept.

The CDR3 has 14 amino acids, counting the end cysteine and phenylalanine. The DNA shown is the 42-base CDR3, in frame from base 1. The germline V gene (reference sequence) provides CDR1 GTSNPN and CDR2 SVGIG. Here V drops 6 bases and J drops 5 bases, and the junction holds 8 bases not matched to any gene. RNA was extracted using the RNeasy kit, and about 0.5 to 1 ug of the RNA was reverse transcribed with random hexamers. The immunoSEQ multiplex PCR assay, which covers 54 Vbeta and 13 Jbeta segments, was used to amplify TCR beta CDR3 regions. PCR amplification bias was corrected using a synthetic template baseline for primer optimization and computational correction. The published analysis was carried out like this. Only productive sequences were kept, with reads annotated to V, D and J genes according to IMGT and analyzed in immunoSEQ Analyzer. To calculate clonality, Shannon entropy was normalized by log2 of the number of productive unique sequences and then subtracted from one. For each patient and control, public and private clones were evaluated within the 100 most prevalent clones. Clones were defined as Susac-specific when absent from the healthy and MS cohorts, from 1,000 to 1,100 published viral clones and from other ImmuneACCESS disease sequences. TCRdb cleaned the public reads at Q25 with fastp, built clones with MiXCR and kept in-frame beta chains. Rows are combined by CDR3 protein, so each entry shows the most common genes and DNA. The V and J calls here are based on TCRdb, not the publication. This sample holds a few hundred thousand distinct CDR3 sequences; approximately 90% were observed only once. Roughly 0.17% of the sample rests with the top ten.

High-throughput TCR beta sequencing profiled peripheral blood CD8+ and CD4+ T cells from healthy donors, Susac syndrome patients and multiple sclerosis patients. The multiple sclerosis controls were treatment-naive patients whose relapsing-remitting disease, either stable or active, fulfilled the revised McDonald criteria. Bulk CD8+ and CD4+ T cells were purified magnetically by negative isolation, whereas CD8+ TEMRA cells were enriched by FACS. Blood was drawn into EDTA tubes, processed within 24 hours, and PBMCs were isolated by density gradient centrifugation. PBMCs intended for TCR sequencing were frozen in liquid nitrogen and were later thawed in a 37 degrees C water bath. Purity of sorted or isolated CD4+, CD8+ and CD8+ TEMRA cells was at least 90%.

The sample taken for sequencing was CD8+ T cells from PBMCs. The chain was built from TRBV30 and TRBJ2-2; 8 nucleotides in the junction match TRBD2. The sequence was obtained from a human donor with multiple sclerosis. The DNA is TGTGCCTGTACGGGACCGGGGGGGACCGGGGAGCTGTTTTTT. Its protein product is CACTGPGGTGELFF.